Shown below are 23 T cell receptor beta chains from a single sample sequenced in a study of cytomegalovirus exposure and HLA in healthy donors. The PCR had 60 Vbeta and 13 Jbeta primers. Data came from immunoSEQ multiplex PCR; TCRdb stores just in-frame clones and leaves some out. Counted here are 100,000 to 150,000 clones, roughly 80% occurring once; the ten biggest clones make up around 9.9%. The material sequenced was PBMCs. The source is a man aged 25 to 40 in good health and CMV-seropositive.

This chain joins TRBV10-3 and TRBJ2-5; 12 bases align to TRBD1. The CDR3 runs 17 residues. V trimming: 5 bases; J trimming: 5 bases; junction bases outside the gene matches: 12. Per germline, CDR1 ENHRY and CDR2 SYGVKD. The CDR3 sequence: CAISRTTGTGGRETQYF. The CDR3 DNA follows: TGTGCCATCAGTAGAACGACCGGGACAGGGGGCCGGGAGACCCAGTACTTC.

V usage is TRBV7-9 and J usage is TRBJ2-2; TRBD1 matches 8 bases. This CDR3 spans 16 amino acids. Germline loops: CDR1 SEHNR, CDR2 FQNEAQ (reference sequence). The V and J ends lost 5 bases and 7 bases, in that order; junction bases with no gene match: 12. The CDR3 DNA sequence: TGTGCCAGCAGCCTGCTACGGACAGGGAGAATCGGGGAGCTGTTTTTT. It specifies CASSLLRTGRIGELFF.

The rearrangement joins TRBV6-5 to TRBJ2-3; D unresolved. The V end lost 0 bases, the J end lost 0 bases, and 7 bases lay between the germline ends. CDR1 MNHEY and CDR2 SVGAGI come from the germline V gene. The CDR3 is 15 amino acids. The CDR3 region is CASSYSLSSTDTQYF. The CDR3 region has the DNA TGTGCCAGCAGTTACTCTCTGTCTAGCACAGATACGCAGTATTTT.

The chain carries TRBV27 and TRBJ1-2; no reliable D call. With 0 bases removed from V and 0 bases from J, the gap between germline ends came to 14 bases. CDR1 is MNHEY, CDR2 SMNVEV, per germline (reference sequence). The CDR3 covers 17 residues. CDR3 coding DNA: TGTGCCAGCAGTTTATCTATAGCCTCCCGCGCTAACTATGGCTACACCTTC. Translated: CASSLSIASRANYGYTF.

This clone is judged medium-sized. The chain links TRBV7-9 to TRBJ2-2; D gene ambiguous. CDR3 length: 14 amino acids. Germline CDR1 is SEHNR and CDR2 is FQNEAQ (reference sequence). Between the trimmed V and J ends, which lost 5 bases and 1 base, there was a span of 8 bases. DNA for the CDR3: TGTGCCAGCAGCCCAGATGGGAACACCGGGGAGCTGTTTTTT. Translation gives CASSPDGNTGELFF.

The sample holds one count of this clone. This chain uses TRBV5-8 with TRBJ2-2; 13 bases are a match to TRBD2. The CDR3 loop spans 18 amino acids. V dropped 2 bases and J dropped 5; count of bases not matched to a gene: 9. Germline V lookup: CDR1 SGHTS, CDR2 YDEGEE. CDR3: CASSLPRLAGGWTGELFF. CDR3 nucleotide sequence: TGTGCCAGCAGCTTACCCCGACTAGCGGGAGGATGGACCGGGGAGCTGTTTTTT.

This sequence joins TRBV7-8 and TRBJ2-6; D call uncertain. The CDR3 is 15 residues long. V was pared by 1 base and J by 0 bases, with 4 bases between. The germline V gene encodes CDR1 SGHVS and CDR2 FQNEAQ. The CDR3 region has the DNA TGTGCCAGCAGCTTAGATCACTCTGGGGCCAACGTCCTGACTTTC. Encoded protein: CASSLDHSGANVLTF.

The rearrangement joins TRBV7-8 to TRBJ1-5, with TRBD1 matching 8 bases. Germline CDR1 is SGHVS and CDR2 is FQNEAQ. Trimming cost V 5 bases and J 4 bases; bases outside gene matches: 13. There are 17 residues in the CDR3. The CDR3 here is CASSPKTDRERNQPQHF. Written as DNA, the CDR3 is TGTGCCAGCAGCCCTAAGACGGACAGGGAAAGGAATCAGCCCCAGCATTTT.

V usage is TRBV9 and J usage is TRBJ2-1, with 7 bases that match TRBD2. Trimming removed 3 bases from V and 0 bases from J; junction bases left unmatched: 9. The CDR3 runs 17 residues. The germline V gene encodes CDR1 SGDLS and CDR2 YYNGEE. The CDR3 protein is CASSGGTRGSSYNEQFF. In DNA, the CDR3 is TGTGCCAGCAGCGGAGGGACTCGCGGGAGCTCCTACAATGAGCAGTTCTTC.

J is TRBJ1-4 and V is TRBV29-1, with D possibly TRBD1 on 5 matching bases. This CDR3 spans 13 amino acids. Trimming cost V 2 bases and J 10 bases, with 14 bases left between them. In germline, CDR1 is SQVTM, CDR2 ANQGSEA. CDR3 bases: TGCAGCGTTGAAAGTGGGGGGTCAGGAAAACTGTTTTTT. It encodes CSVESGGSGKLFF. The full variable domain, in which reference TRBV29-1 and TRBJ1-4 provide the parts outside the CDR3, is SAVISQKPSRDICQRGTSLTIQCQVDSQVTMMFWYRQQPGQSLTLIATANQGSEATYESGFVIDKFPISRPNLTFSTLTVSNMSPEDSSIYLCSVESGGSGKLFFGSGTQLSVL.

V gene TRBV2 combines with J gene TRBJ2-5; 7 bases align to TRBD1. Per the germline V gene, CDR1 is SNHLY and CDR2 is FYNNEI. Trimming at V came to 5 bases and at J to 7 bases, leaving 13 bases not matched to a gene. The CDR3 is 15 residues long. CDR3 sequence (DNA): TGTGCCAGCAGTCAACCCCGACAGGGTCCGGGGACCCAGTACTTC. Protein: CASSQPRQGPGTQYF.

The chain has TRBV4-2 and TRBJ2-3; 9 nucleotides line up with TRBD1. The CDR3 has 14 residues. Germline-derived CDR1 and CDR2 are LGHNA and YNFKEQ. V was clipped by 4 bases and J by 4 bases; unmatched bases: 3. The CDR3 spells CASSPGQGSDTQYF. Here the CDR3 DNA reads TGTGCCAGCAGCCCGGGACAGGGCTCAGATACGCAGTATTTT.

This clone was seen more than once but under ten times. The genes are TRBV5-6 and TRBJ2-7, with 9 nucleotides matching TRBD2. The CDR3 covers 16 residues. Trimming took 0 bases from V and 3 from J; bases not matched to a gene: 7. Germline V lookup: CDR1 SGHDT, CDR2 YYEEEE. The CDR3 is CASSLGGGLAIYEQYF. Here the CDR3 DNA reads TGTGCCAGCAGCTTGGGAGGCGGACTAGCGATCTACGAGCAGTACTTC.

The sample holds a few counts of this clone. The chain uses TRBV19 and TRBJ1-3; D perhaps matches TRBD1 (5 bases). Per the germline V gene, CDR1 is LNHDA and CDR2 is SQIVND (reference sequence). The length of the CDR3 is 14 residues. Trimming removed 4 bases at V and 8 bases at J, with 15 bases between. In nucleotides, the CDR3 is TGTGCCAGTAGTAGGGGCCCTCGTCCGGACACCATATATTTT. Protein sequence: CASSRGPRPDTIYF.

The chain links TRBV10-3 to TRBJ1-2, with 11 bases lining up with TRBD1. CDR3 length equals 14 residues. The ends lost 3 bases at V and 8 bases at J; junction bases unmatched: 5. Looked up from germline, CDR1 is ENHRY and CDR2 is SYGVKD. The CDR3, as DNA: TGTGCCATCAGTGACCGGACAGGGGGCTGGGGCTACACCTTC. This encodes CAISDRTGGWGYTF.

The sample holds one count of this clone. The chain couples TRBV7-9 to TRBJ1-2; possibly TRBD1 for D (5 bases). Germline CDR1 SEHNR, CDR2 FQNEAQ (reference sequence). The CDR3 loop spans 14 amino acids. V was trimmed by 3 bases and J by 8 bases, leaving 16 bases between them. CDR3 DNA: TGTGCCAGCAGCTTCGGACAAGAAGTTTACGGCTACACCTTC. Encoded protein: CASSFGQEVYGYTF.

The V and J genes are TRBV28 and TRBJ2-2; 10 bases map to TRBD2. Per germline, CDR1 MDHEN and CDR2 SYDVKM. After removal of 5 bases from V and 17 bases from J, the junction contained 14 bases not matched to a gene. This CDR3 spans 14 amino acids. This CDR3 reads CASSLNNPGLAFFF. CDR3 bases: TGTGCCAGCAGTCTAAACAACCCGGGACTAGCGTTTTTTTTT.

J is TRBJ2-5 and V is TRBV27, with TRBD2 matching over 7 bases. The V gene's germline CDR1 is MNHEY and CDR2 SMNVEV (reference sequence). V lost 4 bases to trimming and J lost 4 bases; unmatched junction nucleotides: 6. The CDR3 runs to 14 residues. Here the CDR3 reads CASSSWDYGETQYF. The DNA of the CDR3 is TGTGCCAGCAGTTCCTGGGACTATGGAGAGACCCAGTACTTC.

The V call is TRBV19, the J call TRBJ2-1; TRBD2 is a possible D gene (5 bases). V lost 3 bases, J lost 13 bases, and 16 bases lay in between. The CDR3 is 13 amino acids. The V gene's germline CDR1 is LNHDA and CDR2 SQIVND (reference sequence). CDR3 nucleotide sequence: TGTGCCAGTAGTATTCAACCTAGCAGGACTCAGTTCTTC. This encodes CASSIQPSRTQFF.

The genes are TRBV27 and TRBJ2-7; 11 nucleotides match TRBD2. CDR1 and CDR2 (germline): MNHEY, SMNVEV (reference sequence). The CDR3 is 15 amino acids. After removal of 6 bases from V and 3 bases from J, the junction contained 7 bases not matched to a gene. The CDR3 nucleotides read TGTGCCAGCAGCCCCACTAGCGGGAGTTACTACGAGCAGTACTTC. This encodes CASSPTSGSYYEQYF.

V and J are TRBV7-2 and TRBJ2-1, with 11 bases fitting TRBD2. This CDR3 spans 15 amino acids. The trim removed 4 bases at V and 7 bases at J, leaving 6 bases unmatched. CDR1 and CDR2 from the germline V gene are SGHTA and FQGNSA. For the CDR3, the DNA is TGTGCCAGCAGCTCTGTAGCGGGAGGGCTGAATGAGCAGTTCTTC. Its translation: CASSSVAGGLNEQFF.

The rearrangement uses TRBV27 and TRBJ1-2; weak D call: TRBD1 (5 bases). The CDR3 loop spans 11 amino acids. Germline CDR1 is MNHEY and CDR2 is SMNVEV (reference sequence). Trimming took 8 bases from V and 4 from J, leaving 8 bases between them. In DNA form, the CDR3 reads TGTGCCAGCGGGGCAGGCTATGGCTACACCTTC. Encoded protein: CASGAGYGYTF.

The table lists this clone with a count of one. This sequence joins TRBV4-3 and TRBJ2-1, with D tentatively TRBD2 (5 bases). Germline CDR1 reads LGHNA; CDR2 reads YSLEER. The CDR3 has 16 amino acids. Between the trimmed V and J ends, which lost 0 bases and 3 bases, there was a span of 12 bases. DNA of the CDR3: TGCGCCAGCAGCCAAGAGAGCGGAGATTACTACAATGAGCAGTTCTTC. Translation gives CASSQESGDYYNEQFF.